The T cell receptor beta chain under discussion was sequenced for a study of blood T cells in healthy people across ages. Alongside a J-beta primer mix, a sample-barcoded 5' primer served in a second PCR lasting 7 to 11 cycles. TCRdb re-called the 5' RACE reads with MiXCR, one entry per CDR3 protein. The data hold some 1.4 million distinct CDR3 sequences, with roughly 40% observed a single time. Per-sample yields of isolated PBMCs were at least 6 million. The J segment lost 5 bases and the V segment lost 1 base, leaving 3 bases of the junction unmatched. Germline loops: CDR1 SGHRS, CDR2 YFSETQ. CDR3 length: 13 amino acids.

Input material: blood. This chain joins TRBV5-1 and TRBJ2-7; 7 nucleotides agree with TRBD1. The receptor comes from a woman in her late teens or twenties in good health. The CDR3 loop is CASSLTGAHEQYF. The CDR3 nucleotides read TGCGCCAGCAGCTTGACAGGGGCCCACGAGCAGTACTTC.